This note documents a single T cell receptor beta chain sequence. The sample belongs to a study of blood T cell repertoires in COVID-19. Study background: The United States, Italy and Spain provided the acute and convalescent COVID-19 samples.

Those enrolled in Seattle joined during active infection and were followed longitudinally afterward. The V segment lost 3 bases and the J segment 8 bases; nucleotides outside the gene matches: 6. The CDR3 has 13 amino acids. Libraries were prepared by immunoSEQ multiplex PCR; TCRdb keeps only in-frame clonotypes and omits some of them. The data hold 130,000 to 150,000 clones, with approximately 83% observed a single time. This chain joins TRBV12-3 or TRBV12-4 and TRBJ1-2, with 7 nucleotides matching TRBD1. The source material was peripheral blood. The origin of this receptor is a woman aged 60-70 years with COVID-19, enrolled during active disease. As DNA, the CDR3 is TGTGCCAGCAGTTTGTTAGGGGGCGGCGGCTACACCTTC. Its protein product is CASSLLGGGGYTF.